This record concerns one T cell receptor beta chain sequence. Germline CDR1 reads SNHLY; CDR2 reads FYNNEI. The CDR3 contains 14 residues. V lost 6 bases to trimming and J lost 7 bases; unmatched junction nucleotides: 6. Original analysis: Scientists estimated how many nucleated cells there were by amplifying reference gene primers. Method: immunoSEQ multiplex PCR; TCRdb's copy keeps in-frame clones and lacks some. Clone size and the V and J calls come from that table; the DNA yielded D and trimming. The data hold roughly 35,000 clones, with 81% observed a single time. The data are from a study of blood T cell repertoires in COVID-19.

This clonotype was obtained from a man older than 75 with active or convalescent COVID-19. The rearrangement uses TRBV2 and TRBJ1-6; the match to TRBD1 covers 7 bases. The sample comprised peripheral blood. CDR3 residues: CASRGDSPNSPLHF. CDR3 nucleotide sequence: TGTGCCAGCAGGGGGGACAGCCCAAATTCACCCCTCCACTTT.